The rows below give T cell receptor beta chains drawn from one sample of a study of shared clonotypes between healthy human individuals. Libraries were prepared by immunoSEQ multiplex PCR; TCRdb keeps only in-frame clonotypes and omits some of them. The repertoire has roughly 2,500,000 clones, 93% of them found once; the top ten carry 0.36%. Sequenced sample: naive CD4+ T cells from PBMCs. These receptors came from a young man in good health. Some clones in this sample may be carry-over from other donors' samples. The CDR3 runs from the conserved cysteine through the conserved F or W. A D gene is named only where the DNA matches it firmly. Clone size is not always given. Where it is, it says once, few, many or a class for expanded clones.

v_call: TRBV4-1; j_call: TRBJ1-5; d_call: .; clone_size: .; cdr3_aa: CASSQPLAVGQPQHF; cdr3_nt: TGCGCCAGCAGCCAACCACTGGCGGTTGGACAGCCCCAGCATTTT
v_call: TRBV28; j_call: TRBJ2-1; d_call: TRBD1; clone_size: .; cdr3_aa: CASKQGSSNEQFF; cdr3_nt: TGTGCCAGCAAACAGGGGTCCAGCAATGAGCAGTTCTTC
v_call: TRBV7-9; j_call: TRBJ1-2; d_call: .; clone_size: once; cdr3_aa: CASSHFSTVFRYGYTF; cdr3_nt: TGTGCCAGCAGCCACTTTTCAACAGTTTTTCGCTATGGCTACACCTTC
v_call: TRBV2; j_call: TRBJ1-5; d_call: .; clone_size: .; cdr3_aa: CASRRVGPHSNQPQHF; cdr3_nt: TGTGCCAGCCGTAGAGTGGGACCCCATAGCAATCAGCCCCAGCATTTT
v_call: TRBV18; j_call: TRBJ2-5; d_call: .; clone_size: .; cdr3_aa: CASSPRAETQYF; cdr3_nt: TGTGCCAGCTCACCGAGAGCAGAGACCCAGTACTTC
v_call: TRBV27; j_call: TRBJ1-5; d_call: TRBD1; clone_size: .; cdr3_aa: CASSPKGQNNQPQHF; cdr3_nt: TGTGCCAGCAGTCCAAAGGGACAGAACAATCAGCCCCAGCATTTT
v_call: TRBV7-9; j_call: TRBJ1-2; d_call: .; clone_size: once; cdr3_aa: CASSSPTGYTF; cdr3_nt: TGTGCCAGCAGCTCGCCAACGGGCTACACCTTC
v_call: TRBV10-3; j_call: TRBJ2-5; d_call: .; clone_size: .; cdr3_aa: CAISESNAGTGGETQYF; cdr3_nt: TGTGCCATCAGTGAGTCGAACGCAGGCACGGGCGGGGAGACCCAGTACTTC
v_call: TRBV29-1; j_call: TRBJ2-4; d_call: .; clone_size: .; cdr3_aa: CSVEDQGAKNIQYF; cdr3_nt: TGCAGCGTTGAAGATCAGGGAGCCAAAAACATTCAGTACTTC
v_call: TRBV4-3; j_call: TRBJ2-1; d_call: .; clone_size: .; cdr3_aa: CASSQEYRVGEDEQFF; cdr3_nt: TGCGCCAGCAGCCAAGAGTACAGGGTAGGAGAGGATGAGCAGTTCTTC
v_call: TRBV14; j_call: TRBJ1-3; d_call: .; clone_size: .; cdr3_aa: CASSQGPEAGNTIYF; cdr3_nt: TGTGCCAGCAGCCAGGGACCGGAGGCTGGAAACACCATATATTTT
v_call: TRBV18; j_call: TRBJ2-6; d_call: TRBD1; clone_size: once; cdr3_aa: CASSRDSYSGANVLTF; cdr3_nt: TGTGCCAGCTCACGGGACAGTTACTCTGGGGCCAACGTCCTGACTTTC
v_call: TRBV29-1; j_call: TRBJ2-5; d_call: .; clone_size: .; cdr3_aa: CSAARQQETQYF; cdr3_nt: TGCAGCGCCGCCCGACAGCAGGAGACCCAGTACTTC
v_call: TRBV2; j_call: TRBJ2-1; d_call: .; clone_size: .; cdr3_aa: CASRRDGNEQFF; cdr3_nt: TGTGCCAGCAGACGGGACGGGAATGAGCAGTTCTTC
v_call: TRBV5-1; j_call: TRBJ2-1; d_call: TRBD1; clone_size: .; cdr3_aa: CASSLRWGGTGLGNEQFF; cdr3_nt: TGCGCCAGCAGCTTACGATGGGGAGGGACAGGGTTAGGGAATGAGCAGTTCTTC
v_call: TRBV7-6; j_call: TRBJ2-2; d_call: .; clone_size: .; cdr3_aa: CASSLEAGGEDTGELFF; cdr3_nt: TGTGCCAGCAGCTTAGAGGCTGGGGGAGAGGACACCGGGGAGCTGTTTTTT
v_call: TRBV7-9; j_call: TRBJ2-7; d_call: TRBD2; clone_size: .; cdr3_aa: CASRDGSGTSGYEQYF; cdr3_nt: TGTGCCAGCAGGGACGGAAGCGGGACTAGCGGTTACGAGCAGTACTTC
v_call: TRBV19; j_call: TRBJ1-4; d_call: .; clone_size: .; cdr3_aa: CASSTDGATNEKLFF; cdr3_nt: TGTGCCAGTAGTACGGACGGAGCAACTAATGAAAAACTGTTTTTT
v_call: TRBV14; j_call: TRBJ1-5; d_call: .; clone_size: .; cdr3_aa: CASSQSDSNQPQHF; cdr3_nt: TGTGCCAGCAGCCAGTCGGATAGCAATCAGCCCCAGCATTTT
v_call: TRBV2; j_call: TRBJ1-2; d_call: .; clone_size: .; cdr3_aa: CASMETGGYTF; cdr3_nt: TGTGCCAGCATGGAGACTGGTGGCTACACCTTC
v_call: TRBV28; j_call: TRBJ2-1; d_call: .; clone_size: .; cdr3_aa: CASRDMENSYNERFF; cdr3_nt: TGTGCCAGCAGAGACATGGAGAACTCCTACAATGAGCGGTTCTTC
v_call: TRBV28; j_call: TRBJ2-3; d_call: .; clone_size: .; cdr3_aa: CASSPPGGSTDTQYF; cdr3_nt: TGTGCCAGCAGTCCCCCGGGCGGCAGCACAGATACGCAGTATTTT
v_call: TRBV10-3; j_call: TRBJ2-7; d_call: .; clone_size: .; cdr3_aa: CAISRGGQAKYF; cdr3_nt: TGTGCCATCAGCCGGGGGGGACAGGCGAAGTACTTC
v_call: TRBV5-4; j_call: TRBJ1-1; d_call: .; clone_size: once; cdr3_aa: CASSLGRWGADAEAFF; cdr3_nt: TGTGCCAGCAGCTTGGGGCGGTGGGGGGCAGACGCTGAAGCTTTCTTT
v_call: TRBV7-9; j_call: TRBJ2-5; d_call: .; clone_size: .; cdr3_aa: CASSPLRAGERETQYF; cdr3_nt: TGTGCCAGCAGCCCCCTTCGGGCAGGGGAAAGAGAGACCCAGTACTTC
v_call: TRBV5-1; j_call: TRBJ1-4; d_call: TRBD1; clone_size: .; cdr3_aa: CASSQGTADNEKLFF; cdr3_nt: TGCGCCAGCAGCCAGGGGACAGCGGATAATGAAAAACTGTTTTTT
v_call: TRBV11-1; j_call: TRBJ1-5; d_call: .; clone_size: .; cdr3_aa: CASSLGLLQPQHF; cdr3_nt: TGTGCCAGCAGCTTAGGCCTTCTCCAGCCCCAGCATTTT
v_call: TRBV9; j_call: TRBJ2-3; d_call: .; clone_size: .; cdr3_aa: CASSVSLATDTQYF; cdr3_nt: TGTGCCAGCAGCGTAAGTCTAGCCACAGATACGCAGTATTTT
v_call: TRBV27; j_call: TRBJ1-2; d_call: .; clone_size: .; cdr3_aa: CASSLWGNYGYTF; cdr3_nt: TGTGCCAGCAGTTTATGGGGAAACTATGGCTACACCTTC
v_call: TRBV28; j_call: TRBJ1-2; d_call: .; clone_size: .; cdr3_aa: CASSPLLYGYTF; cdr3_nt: TGTGCCAGCAGTCCTCTACTCTATGGCTACACCTTC
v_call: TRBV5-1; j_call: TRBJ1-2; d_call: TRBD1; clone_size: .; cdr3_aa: CATALEPGQGAPGTYGYTF; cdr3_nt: TGCGCCACCGCGCTCGAACCGGGACAGGGGGCGCCGGGGACCTATGGCTACACCTTC
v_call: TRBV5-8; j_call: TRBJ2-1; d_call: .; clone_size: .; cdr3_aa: CASSVNSGEQFF; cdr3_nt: TGTGCCAGCAGCGTTAATAGCGGCGAGCAGTTCTTC
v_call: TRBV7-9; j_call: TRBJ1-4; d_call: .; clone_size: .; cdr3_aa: CASSLAGARDEKLFF; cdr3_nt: TGTGCCAGCAGCTTAGCGGGGGCGCGGGATGAAAAACTGTTTTTT
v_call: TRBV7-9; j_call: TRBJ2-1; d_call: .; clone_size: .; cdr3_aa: CASSQDPHNEQFF; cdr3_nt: TGTGCCAGCAGCCAAGACCCACACAATGAGCAGTTCTTC
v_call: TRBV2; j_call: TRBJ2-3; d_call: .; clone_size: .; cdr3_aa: CASRRGGLFTDTQYF; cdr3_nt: TGTGCCAGCAGAAGGGGGGGGCTGTTCACAGATACGCAGTATTTT
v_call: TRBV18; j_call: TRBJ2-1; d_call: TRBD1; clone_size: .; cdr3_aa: CASSPSRGQVSYNEQFF; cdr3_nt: TGTGCCAGCTCACCGTCAAGGGGGCAGGTTTCCTACAATGAGCAGTTCTTC
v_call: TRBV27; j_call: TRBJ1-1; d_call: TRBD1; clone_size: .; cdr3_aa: CASSPLWTGSTEAFF; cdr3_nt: TGTGCCAGCAGTCCCCTCTGGACAGGGAGCACTGAAGCTTTCTTT
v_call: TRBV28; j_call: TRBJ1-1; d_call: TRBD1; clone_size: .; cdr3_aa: CASSLSRQGMNTEAFF; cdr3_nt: TGTGCCAGCAGTTTATCCCGACAGGGTATGAACACTGAAGCTTTCTTT
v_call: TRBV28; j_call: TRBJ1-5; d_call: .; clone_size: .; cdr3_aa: CASTPLPGQNQPQHF; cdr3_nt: TGTGCCAGCACCCCCCTCCCGGGACAAAACCAGCCCCAGCATTTT
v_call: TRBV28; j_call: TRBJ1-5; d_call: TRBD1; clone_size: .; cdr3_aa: CASSPPPGQGGQPQHF; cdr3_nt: TGTGCCAGCAGTCCCCCCCCGGGACAGGGCGGTCAGCCCCAGCATTTT
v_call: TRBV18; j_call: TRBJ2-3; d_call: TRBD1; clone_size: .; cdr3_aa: CASSPGQVSTDTQYF; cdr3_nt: TGTGCCAGCTCACCGGGACAGGTGAGCACAGATACGCAGTATTTT
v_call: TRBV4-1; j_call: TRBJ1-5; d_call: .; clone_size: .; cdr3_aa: CASSQDWTVSNQPQHF; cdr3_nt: TGCGCCAGCAGCCAAGATTGGACTGTGAGCAATCAGCCCCAGCATTTT
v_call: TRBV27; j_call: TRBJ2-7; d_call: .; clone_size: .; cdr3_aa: CASTPGPPYEQYF; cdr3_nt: TGTGCCAGCACTCCGGGCCCGCCCTACGAGCAGTACTTC
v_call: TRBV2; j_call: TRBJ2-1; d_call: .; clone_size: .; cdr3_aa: CASSRMGPAMGNEQFF; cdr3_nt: TGTGCCAGCAGCCGGATGGGTCCCGCCATGGGCAATGAGCAGTTCTTC
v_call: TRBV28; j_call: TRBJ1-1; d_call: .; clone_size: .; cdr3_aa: CASSFRRNTEAFF; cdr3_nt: TGTGCCAGCAGTTTCAGGAGGAACACTGAAGCTTTCTTT
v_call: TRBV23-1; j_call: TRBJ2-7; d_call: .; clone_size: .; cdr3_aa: CASAGASYEQYF; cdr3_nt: TGCGCCAGCGCGGGGGCGAGCTACGAGCAGTACTTC
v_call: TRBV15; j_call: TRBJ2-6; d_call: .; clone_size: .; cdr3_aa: CATSRAPRAGAGANVLTF; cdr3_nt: TGTGCCACCAGCAGAGCCCCTCGGGCGGGGGCCGGGGCCAACGTCCTGACTTTC
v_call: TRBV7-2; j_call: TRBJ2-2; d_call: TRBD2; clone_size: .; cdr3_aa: CASSPSSGRAAGELFF; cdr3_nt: TGTGCCAGCAGCCCCTCTAGCGGGAGGGCCGCCGGGGAGCTGTTTTTT
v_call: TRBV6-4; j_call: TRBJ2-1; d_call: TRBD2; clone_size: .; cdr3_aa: CASSDSSLAGGNEQFF; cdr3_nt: TGTGCCAGCAGTGACTCCTCACTAGCGGGGGGCAATGAGCAGTTCTTC
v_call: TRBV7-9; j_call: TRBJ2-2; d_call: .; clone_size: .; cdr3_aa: CASSFGTGELFF; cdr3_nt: TGTGCCAGCAGCTTTGGCACCGGGGAGCTGTTTTTT
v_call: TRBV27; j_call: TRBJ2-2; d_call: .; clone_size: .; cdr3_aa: CASSLFSANLNTGELFF; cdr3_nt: TGTGCCAGCAGTTTATTCTCGGCTAACTTGAACACCGGGGAGCTGTTTTTT
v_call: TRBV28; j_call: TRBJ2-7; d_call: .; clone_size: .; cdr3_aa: CATPGAGSYEQYF; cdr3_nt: TGTGCCACGCCGGGAGCTGGCTCCTACGAGCAGTACTTC
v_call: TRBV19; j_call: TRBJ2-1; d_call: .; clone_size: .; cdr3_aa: CARAGDEQFF; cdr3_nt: TGTGCCAGAGCTGGCGATGAGCAGTTCTTC
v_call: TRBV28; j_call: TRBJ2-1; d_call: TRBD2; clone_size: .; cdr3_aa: CASSIAGGGYNEQFF; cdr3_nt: TGTGCCAGCAGTATAGCGGGTGGGGGCTACAATGAGCAGTTCTTC
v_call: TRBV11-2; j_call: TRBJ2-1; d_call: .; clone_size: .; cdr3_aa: CASSLDVSSYNEQFF; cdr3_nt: TGTGCCAGCAGCTTAGACGTAAGCTCCTACAATGAGCAGTTCTTC